This T cell receptor (beta chain) was found in a study of blood T cell repertoires in COVID-19 (TCRdb year 2020). Background on the whole study: Samples covering the acute and convalescent phases of COVID-19 were provided by collaborators in the United States, Italy and Spain. The prospective study material was composed of cDNA or gDNA derived from T cells, B-cell-depleted T cells, or PBMCs. Deeply sampled blood TCRbeta repertoires from subjects exposed to, actively infected with, or recovered from COVID-19 were included in the dataset. The repertoires were released in a freely available public database intended as a resource for research on the immune response to SARS-CoV-2. The samples were drawn from the first 160 participants of the ongoing ImmuneRACE study and from 950 to 1,500 subjects provided by 6 global collaborators. Nearly every sample came with metadata listing a de-identified subject ID, COVID-19 status, age in years and sex. Where available, HLA class I and class II types were obtained from metadata supplied by the sample provider rather than from assay-based typing.

Overall results and qualifications from the work: The quantity of clinical and demographic metadata differed by source and by participant and was supplied without curation.

On this clone: This receptor's antigen is unknown. Per-base quality was not reported, and no clone a single base away is much larger than it. Other DNA sequences in the sample encode the same CDR3.

TCRbeta CDR3 regions were amplified from genomic DNA using the immunoSEQ Assay, a bias-controlled multiplex PCR. In the authors' own workflow: Within the assay, amplification of reference gene primers was used to estimate how many nucleated cells each sample contained. Sequence reads were collapsed and filtered to measure the absolute abundance of every unique TCRbeta CDR3 rearrangement. Productive Simpson clonality was computed per sample as the square root of Simpson's diversity index over productive rearrangements. TCRdb carries this immuneACCESS record with in-frame sequences only. Its versions omit some clonotypes, under half of them owing to an unresolved V gene in the studies checked, with the rest unexplained. V and J calls and clone size are as listed in that table; D and trimming were resolved from the DNA. The sample records 250,000 to 350,000 clones, 80% to 90% of which are singletons. The ten largest account for 3% of the sample.

Whole blood was collected in K2EDTA tubes by collaborating institutions according to the institutions' own protocols. For TCRbeta analysis, collaborator samples were shipped as frozen whole blood, as isolated PBMCs, or as DNA extracted from either sample type. The germline V gene sets CDR1 to SGHTA and CDR2 to FQGNSA. Including cysteine and phenylalanine, the CDR3 has 12 amino acids. The retained sequence is limited to the CDR3, 36 bases, with the frame set at the first base. V and J lose 5 bases and 0 bases, and a span of 5 bases separates them. Source material: peripheral blood. Rearrangement joined TRBV7-2 to TRBJ2-7, with the D gene not confidently named. The sequence derives from a woman younger than 45 with active or convalescent COVID-19. At the DNA level, the sequence is TGTGCCAGCAGCAGGAGCTCCTACGAGCAGTACTTC. This yields the protein CASSRSSYEQYF.